These T cell receptor beta chains were read from a single sample in a study of cytomegalovirus exposure and HLA in healthy donors. Some clones are missing from TCRdb's copy, which holds only in-frame ones; the method was immunoSEQ multiplex PCR. The sample has some 77,000 clones, less than 80% seen once. Sequenced: PBMCs. The receptors derive from a man aged 25 to 40 in good health and CMV-seronegative. CDR3s include the opening cysteine and the closing phenylalanine or tryptophan.

V,J,CDR3
TRBV7-2,TRBJ2-2,CASRRSETGELFF
TRBV28,TRBJ1-2,CASSSYRGPNYGYPF
TRBV19,TRBJ2-2,CASSIHPTGTGELFF
TRBV29-1,TRBJ1-6,CSVCFSANSPLHF
TRBV4-3,TRBJ2-1,CASSQEGSGRAGEQFF
TRBV6-1,TRBJ2-7,CASSEATPGWPGSGEQYF
TRBV4-2,TRBJ2-1,CASSQEGIGGAVSNEQFF
TRBV4-1,TRBJ2-5,CASSQVERKQETQYF
TRBV10-3,TRBJ2-5,CAISESAGRGRETQYF
TRBV25-1,TRBJ1-2,CASSERGGYGYTF
TRBV28,TRBJ2-1,CASRGQAYNEQFF
TRBV2,TRBJ1-2,CASMNRGAVSYTF
TRBV27,TRBJ1-2,CASSPRISSGDGYTF
TRBV7-2,TRBJ2-1,CASSLEASGLTMKQFF
TRBV6-5,TRBJ2-7,CASSQGFEQYF
TRBV2,TRBJ2-4,CASSAGQVALSIQYF
TRBV11-3,TRBJ2-2,CASSLHVNSLNTGELFF
TRBV7-9,TRBJ1-2,CASSTIGGFNYGYTF
TRBV14,NA,CASSAAGAFSYEQYF
TRBV10-2,TRBJ2-5,CASSEDFPTGTQYF
TRBV28,TRBJ2-6,CASSLYGTGVGANVLTF
TRBV27,TRBJ2-2,CASSPGQYTGELFF
TRBV7-7,TRBJ2-1,CASSAQGGEQFF
TRBV29-1,TRBJ1-5,CSGFRPSDQPQHF
TRBV10-2,TRBJ2-1,CASMRKPQNEQFF
TRBV28,TRBJ2-7,CASSFSGTGLYEQYF
TRBV4-1,TRBJ1-1,CASSQDRREGSTEAFF
TRBV4-3,TRBJ2-7,CASSQGRTDFAYEQYF
TRBV19,TRBJ2-2,CASRAPGETGELFF
TRBV5-6,TRBJ1-4,CASSVRVDEKLFF
TRBV7-2,TRBJ2-1,CASTPSGRNYNEQFF
TRBV5-4,TRBJ2-5,CASSRPQGQETQYF
TRBV2,TRBJ2-5,CADRQGEQETQYF
TRBV25-1,TRBJ2-7,CASSDPGQGTKKYF
TRBV30,TRBJ1-6,CAWSESGNSPLHF